A single sample gave rise to the 3 T cell receptor beta chains below, sequenced in a study of T cell responses to AZD1222 COVID-19 vaccine. Profiled with immunoSEQ multiplex PCR; TCRdb holds only in-frame clones, not every one. The table has 150,000 to 200,000 clones, 80% to 95% seen once. The source material was peripheral blood, sampled on day 0 of AZD1222 vaccination. These receptors all come from an adult in good health.

Only one count was recorded for this clone. This chain joins TRBV5-1 and TRBJ2-3; D possibly uses TRBD1 or TRBD2 (5 bases each). Germline CDR1 is SGHRS and CDR2 is YFSETQ. The CDR3 sequence is 15 residues long. V lost 3 bases, J lost 0 bases, and 11 bases lay in between. The CDR3 DNA follows: TGCGCCAGCAGCTGGGGGACCCTCAGCACAGATACGCAGTATTTT. Translation gives CASSWGTLSTDTQYF. The complete variable domain, with remaining parts taken from reference TRBV5-1 and TRBJ2-3, reads KAGVTQTPRYLIKTRGQQVTLSCSPISGHRSVSWYQQTPGQGLQFLFEYFSETQRNKGNFPGRFSGRQFSNSRSEMNVSTLELGDSALYLCASSWGTLSTDTQYFGPGTRLTVL.

The V gene is TRBV27, the J gene TRBJ2-3; 7 bases align to TRBD1. Germline V CDR1 and CDR2: MNHEY, SMNVEV (reference sequence). The CDR3 is 14 residues long. The junction had 5 bases not matched to a gene; V was cut back by 6 bases and J by 2 bases. The CDR3 bases are TGTGCCAGCAGAAGACAGGGAACCACAGATACGCAGTATTTT. It encodes CASRRQGTTDTQYF.

The gene calls are TRBV6-1 and TRBJ2-1, with a possible D match to TRBD1 (6 bases). The germline CDR1 and CDR2 sequences are MNHNS and SASEGT. V was trimmed by 3 bases and J by 0 bases, leaving 15 bases between them. The CDR3 sequence is 17 residues long. DNA of the CDR3: TGTGCCAGCAGTGACATAGGGACATCCGTCTCCTACAATGAGCAGTTCTTC. Amino acids: CASSDIGTSVSYNEQFF.